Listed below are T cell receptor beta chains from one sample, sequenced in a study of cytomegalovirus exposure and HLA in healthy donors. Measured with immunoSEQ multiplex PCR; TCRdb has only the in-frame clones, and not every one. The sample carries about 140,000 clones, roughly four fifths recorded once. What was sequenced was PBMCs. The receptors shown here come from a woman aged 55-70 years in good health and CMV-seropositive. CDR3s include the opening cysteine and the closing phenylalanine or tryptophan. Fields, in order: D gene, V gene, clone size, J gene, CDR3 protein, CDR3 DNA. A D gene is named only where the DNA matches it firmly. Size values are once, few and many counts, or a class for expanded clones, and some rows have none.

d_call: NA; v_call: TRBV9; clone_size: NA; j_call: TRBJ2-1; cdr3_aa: CASSTRSRNEQFF; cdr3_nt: TGTGCCAGCAGCACCCGGAGTAGGAATGAGCAGTTCTTC
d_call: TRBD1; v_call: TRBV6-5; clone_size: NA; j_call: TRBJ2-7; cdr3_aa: CASSRTGDEQYF; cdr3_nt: TGTGCCAGCTCACGGACAGGCGACGAGCAGTACTTC
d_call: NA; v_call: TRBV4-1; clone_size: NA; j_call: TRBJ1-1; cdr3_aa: CASSSWSAAMNTEAFF; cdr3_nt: TGCGCCAGCAGCTCATGGAGCGCCGCAATGAACACTGAAGCTTTCTTT
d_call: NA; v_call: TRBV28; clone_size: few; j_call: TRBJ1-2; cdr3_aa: CAGQTGWGGYTF; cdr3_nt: TGTGCCGGCCAAACAGGGTGGGGTGGCTACACCTTC
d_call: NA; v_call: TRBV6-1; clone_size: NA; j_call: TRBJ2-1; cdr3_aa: CASNGGPYNEQFF; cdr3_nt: TGTGCCAGCAATGGAGGACCGTACAATGAGCAGTTCTTC
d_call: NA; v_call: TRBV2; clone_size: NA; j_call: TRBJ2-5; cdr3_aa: CASSGQEGETQYF; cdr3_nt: TGTGCCAGCAGTGGCCAGGAGGGAGAGACCCAGTACTTC
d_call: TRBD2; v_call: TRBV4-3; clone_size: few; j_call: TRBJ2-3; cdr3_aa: CASSQAPLAGVMDTQYF; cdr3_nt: TGCGCCAGCAGCCAAGCACCCCTAGCGGGAGTTATGGATACGCAGTATTTT
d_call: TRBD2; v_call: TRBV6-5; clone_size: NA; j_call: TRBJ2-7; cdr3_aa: CASRRGSGPYEQYF; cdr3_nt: TGTGCCAGCCGCCGCGGGAGCGGCCCCTACGAGCAGTACTTC
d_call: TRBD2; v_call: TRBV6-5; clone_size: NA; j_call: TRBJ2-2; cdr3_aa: CASRPAGAITGELFF; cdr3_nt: TGTGCCAGCAGGCCGGCGGGAGCGATAACCGGGGAGCTGTTTTTT
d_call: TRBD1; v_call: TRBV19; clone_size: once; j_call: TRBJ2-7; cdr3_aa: CASSSRDRAPYEQYF; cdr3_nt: TGTGCCAGTAGTTCCCGGGACAGGGCCCCCTACGAGCAGTACTTC
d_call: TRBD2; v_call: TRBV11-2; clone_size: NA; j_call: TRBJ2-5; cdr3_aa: CASSSGGETQYF; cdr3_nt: TGTGCCAGCAGCTCGGGAGGAGAGACCCAGTACTTC
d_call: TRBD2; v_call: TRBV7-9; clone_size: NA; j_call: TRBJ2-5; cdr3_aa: CASSTSGSTIQETQYF; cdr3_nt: TGTGCCAGCAGCACGAGCGGGAGCACCATCCAAGAGACCCAGTACTTC
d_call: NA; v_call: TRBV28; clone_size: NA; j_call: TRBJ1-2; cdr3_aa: CASSSRGGGINYGYTF; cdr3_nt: TGTGCCAGCAGTTCCCGGGGAGGGGGAATCAACTATGGCTACACCTTC
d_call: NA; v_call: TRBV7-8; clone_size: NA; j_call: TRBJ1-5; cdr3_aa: CASSLSGDSNQPQHF; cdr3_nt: TGTGCCAGCAGCTTATCAGGGGATAGCAATCAGCCCCAGCATTTT
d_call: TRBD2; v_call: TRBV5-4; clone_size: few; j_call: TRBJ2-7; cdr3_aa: CASSRREGLSLQQYF; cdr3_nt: TGTGCCAGCAGCCGGCGGGAGGGCCTTTCCCTCCAGCAGTACTTC
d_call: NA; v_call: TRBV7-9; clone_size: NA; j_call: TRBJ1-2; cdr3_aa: CASSLAKPVYGYTF; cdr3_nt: TGTGCCAGCAGCTTAGCGAAGCCTGTCTATGGCTACACCTTC
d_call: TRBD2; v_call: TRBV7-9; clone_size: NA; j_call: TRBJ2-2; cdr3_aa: CASSPLSGRKAGELFF; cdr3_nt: TGTGCCAGCAGCCCTCTTAGCGGGAGGAAGGCCGGGGAGCTGTTTTTT
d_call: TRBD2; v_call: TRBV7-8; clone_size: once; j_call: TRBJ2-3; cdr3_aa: CASSLTSGSSDTQYF; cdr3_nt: TGTGCCAGCAGCTTGACTAGCGGGAGTTCAGATACGCAGTATTTT
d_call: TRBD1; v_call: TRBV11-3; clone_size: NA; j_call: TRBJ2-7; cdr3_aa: CASSFRGQGAQLSEQYF; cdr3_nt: TGTGCCAGCAGCTTTCGGGGACAGGGGGCCCAATTGTCCGAGCAGTACTTC
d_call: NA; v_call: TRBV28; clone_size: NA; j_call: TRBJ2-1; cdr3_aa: CASSFPGRLGVNEQFF; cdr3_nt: TGTGCCAGCAGTTTCCCTGGGAGGTTGGGAGTGAATGAGCAGTTCTTC
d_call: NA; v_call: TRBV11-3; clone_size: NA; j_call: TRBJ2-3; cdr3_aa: CASSSIGSEHTDTQYF; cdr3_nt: TGTGCCAGCAGCTCTATCGGGAGTGAGCACACAGATACGCAGTATTTT
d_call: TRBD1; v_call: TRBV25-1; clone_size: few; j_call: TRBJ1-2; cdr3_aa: CASSDRALYGYTF; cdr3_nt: TGTGCCAGCAGCGACAGGGCACTCTATGGCTACACCTTC
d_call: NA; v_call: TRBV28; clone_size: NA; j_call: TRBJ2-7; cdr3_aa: CASRLNYEQYF; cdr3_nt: TGTGCCAGCAGACTAAACTACGAGCAGTACTTC
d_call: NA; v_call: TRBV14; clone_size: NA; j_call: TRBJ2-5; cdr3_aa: CASSQNSQETQYF; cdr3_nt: TGTGCCAGCAGCCAAAACAGCCAAGAGACCCAGTACTTC
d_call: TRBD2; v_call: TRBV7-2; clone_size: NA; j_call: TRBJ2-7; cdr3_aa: CASSPPGLAGDEQYF; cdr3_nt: TGTGCCAGCAGCCCCCCGGGACTAGCGGGAGACGAGCAGTACTTC
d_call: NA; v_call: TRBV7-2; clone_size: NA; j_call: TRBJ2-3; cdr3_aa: CASSPSALSTDTQYF; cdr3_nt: TGTGCCAGCAGCCCCTCAGCGTTAAGCACAGATACGCAGTATTTT
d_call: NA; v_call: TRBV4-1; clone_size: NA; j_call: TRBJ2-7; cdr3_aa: CASSQDPRQAYEQYF; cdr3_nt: TGCGCCAGCAGCCAAGACCCTCGGCAGGCCTACGAGCAGTACTTC
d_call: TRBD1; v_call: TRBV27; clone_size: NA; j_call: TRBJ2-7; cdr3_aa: CASSTRQGTYEQYF; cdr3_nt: TGTGCCAGCAGTACCAGACAGGGGACCTACGAGCAGTACTTC
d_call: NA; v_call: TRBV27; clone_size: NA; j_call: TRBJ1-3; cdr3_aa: CASSPGSYSGNTIYF; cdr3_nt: TGTGCCAGCAGTCCAGGGTCCTACTCTGGAAACACCATATATTTT
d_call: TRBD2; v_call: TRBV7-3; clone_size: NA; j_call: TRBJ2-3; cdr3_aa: CASSLGAGVGTDTQYF; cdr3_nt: TGTGCCAGCAGCTTAGGAGCGGGAGTTGGTACAGATACGCAGTATTTT
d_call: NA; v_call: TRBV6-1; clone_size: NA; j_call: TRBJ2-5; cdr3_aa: CASSEADYQETQYF; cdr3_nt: TGTGCCAGCAGTGAAGCGGACTATCAAGAGACCCAGTACTTC
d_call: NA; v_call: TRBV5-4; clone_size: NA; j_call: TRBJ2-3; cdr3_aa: CASSLGGGTRGNTQYF; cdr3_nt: TGTGCCAGCAGCTTGGGGGGTGGGACGCGGGGAAATACGCAGTATTTT
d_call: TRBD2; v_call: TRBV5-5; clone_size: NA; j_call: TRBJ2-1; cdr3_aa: CASRFGTSGRGYNEQFF; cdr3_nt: TGTGCCAGCAGATTTGGGACTAGCGGGAGGGGGTACAATGAGCAGTTCTTC
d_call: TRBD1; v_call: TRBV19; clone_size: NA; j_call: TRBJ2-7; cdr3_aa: CASSPRDRAHEQYF; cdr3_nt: TGTGCCAGTAGCCCCCGGGACAGGGCCCACGAGCAGTACTTC
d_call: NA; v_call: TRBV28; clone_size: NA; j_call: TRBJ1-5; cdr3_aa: CASSSSDPGKPQHF; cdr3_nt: TGTGCCAGCAGTTCGTCCGACCCGGGGAAGCCCCAGCATTTT
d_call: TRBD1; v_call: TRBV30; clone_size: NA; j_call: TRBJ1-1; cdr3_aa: CAGQGAAEAFF; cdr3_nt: TGTGCCGGACAGGGAGCGGCTGAAGCTTTCTTT
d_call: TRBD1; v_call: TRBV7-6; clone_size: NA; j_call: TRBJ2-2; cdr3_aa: CASSLVGAMIRGLRAGELFF; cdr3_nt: TGTGCCAGCAGCTTAGTAGGGGCTATGATAAGGGGGCTTCGCGCCGGGGAGCTGTTTTTT
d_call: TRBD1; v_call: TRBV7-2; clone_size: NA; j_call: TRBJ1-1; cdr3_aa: CASSPRTGVNTEAFF; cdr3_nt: TGTGCCAGCAGCCCCAGGACAGGGGTGAACACTGAAGCTTTCTTT
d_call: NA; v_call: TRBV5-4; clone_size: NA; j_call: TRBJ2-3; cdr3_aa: CASSLEPPRTDTQYF; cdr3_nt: TGTGCCAGCAGCCTAGAACCGCCCCGGACAGATACGCAGTATTTT
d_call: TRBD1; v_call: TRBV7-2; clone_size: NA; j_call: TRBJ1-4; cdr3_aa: CASSLETGGDEKLFF; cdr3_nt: TGTGCCAGCAGCTTAGAGACAGGGGGCGATGAAAAACTGTTTTTT
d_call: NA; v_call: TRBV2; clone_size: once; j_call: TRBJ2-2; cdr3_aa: CASSENIPNTGELFF; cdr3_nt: TGTGCCAGCAGTGAGAACATACCAAACACCGGGGAGCTGTTTTTT
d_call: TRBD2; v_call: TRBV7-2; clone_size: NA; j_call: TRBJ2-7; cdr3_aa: CASSKRGSYEQYF; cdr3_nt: TGTGCCAGCAGTAAGCGGGGTTCCTACGAGCAGTACTTC
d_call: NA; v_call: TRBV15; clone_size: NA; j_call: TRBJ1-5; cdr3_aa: CATSRDRHSRPQHF; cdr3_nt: TGTGCCACCAGCAGAGACCGACATTCTCGGCCCCAGCATTTT
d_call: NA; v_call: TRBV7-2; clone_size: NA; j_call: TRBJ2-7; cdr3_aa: CASSLGLQLYEQYF; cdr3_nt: TGTGCCAGCAGCTTAGGTCTACAGCTCTACGAGCAGTACTTC
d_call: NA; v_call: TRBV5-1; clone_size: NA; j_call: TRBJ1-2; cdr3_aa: CASSLGSGVVYGYTF; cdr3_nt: TGCGCCAGCAGCTTGGGCTCAGGGGTGGTCTATGGCTACACCTTC
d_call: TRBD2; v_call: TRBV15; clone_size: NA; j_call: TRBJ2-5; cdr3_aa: CATSRGGRGEETQYF; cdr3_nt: TGTGCCACCAGCAGGGGCGGCCGGGGGGAAGAGACCCAGTACTTC
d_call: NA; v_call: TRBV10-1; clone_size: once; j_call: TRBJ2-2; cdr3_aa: CATPGNTGELFF; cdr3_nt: TGCGCCACTCCGGGAAACACCGGGGAGCTGTTTTTT
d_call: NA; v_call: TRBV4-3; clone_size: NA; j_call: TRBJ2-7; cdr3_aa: CASSQVQLSYEQYF; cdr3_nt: TGCGCCAGCAGCCAAGTACAGCTCTCCTACGAGCAGTACTTC
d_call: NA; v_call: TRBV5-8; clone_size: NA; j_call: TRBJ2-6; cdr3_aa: CASSQGGGANVLTF; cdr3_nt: TGTGCCAGCAGCCAGGGGGGAGGGGCCAACGTCCTGACTTTC
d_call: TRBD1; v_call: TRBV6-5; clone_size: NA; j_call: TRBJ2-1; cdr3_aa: CASSYSGTGVWDEQFF; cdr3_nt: TGTGCCAGCAGTTACTCGGGGACAGGGGTCTGGGATGAGCAGTTCTTC
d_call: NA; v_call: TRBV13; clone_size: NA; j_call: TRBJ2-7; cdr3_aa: CASSLGGQTFYEQYF; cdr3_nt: TGTGCCAGCAGCTTGGGGGGACAGACCTTCTACGAGCAGTACTTC
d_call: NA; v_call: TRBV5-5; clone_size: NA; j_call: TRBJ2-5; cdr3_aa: CASSLGGLEETQYF; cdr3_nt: TGTGCCAGCAGCTTAGGCGGTTTAGAAGAGACCCAGTACTTC
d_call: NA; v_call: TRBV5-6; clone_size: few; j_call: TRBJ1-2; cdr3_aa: CASSLAGGGARGYTF; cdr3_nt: TGTGCCAGCAGCTTGGCGGGGGGGGGCGCGAGAGGCTACACCTTC
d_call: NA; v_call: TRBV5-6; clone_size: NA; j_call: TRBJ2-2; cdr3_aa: CASSLTGGAGSTGELFF; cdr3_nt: TGTGCCAGCAGCTTGACTGGGGGGGCAGGTTCCACCGGGGAGCTGTTTTTT
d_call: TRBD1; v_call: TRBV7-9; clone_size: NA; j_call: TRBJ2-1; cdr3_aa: CASSLTGGAKNEQFF; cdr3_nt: TGTGCCAGCAGCCTTACAGGGGGCGCGAAGAATGAGCAGTTCTTC
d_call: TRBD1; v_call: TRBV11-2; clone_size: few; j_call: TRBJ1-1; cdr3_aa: CASREPGQSNTEAFF; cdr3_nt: TGTGCCAGCAGAGAACCGGGACAGTCCAACACTGAAGCTTTCTTT
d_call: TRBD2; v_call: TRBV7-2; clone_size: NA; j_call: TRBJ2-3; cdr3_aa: CASTWSGGTDTQYF; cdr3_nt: TGTGCCAGCACCTGGAGCGGGGGCACAGATACGCAGTATTTT
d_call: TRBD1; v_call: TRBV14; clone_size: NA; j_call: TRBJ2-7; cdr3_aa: CASSPWSGTGEYEQYF; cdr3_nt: TGTGCCAGCAGCCCCTGGTCCGGGACAGGGGAGTACGAGCAGTACTTC
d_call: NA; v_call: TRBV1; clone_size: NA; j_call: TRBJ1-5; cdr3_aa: CTSSQSHRVNQPQHF; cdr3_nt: TGCACCAGCAGCCAATCTCACAGGGTTAATCAGCCCCAGCATTTT